A selection of T cell receptor beta chains follows, all from one sample in a study of blood T cell repertoires in COVID-19. Data came from immunoSEQ multiplex PCR; TCRdb stores just in-frame clones and leaves some out. The table has fewer than 3,000 clones, roughly 87% seen once. The sequencing sample was made of peripheral blood. All receptors come from a man between 65 and 79 years old with active COVID-19. Each CDR3 is given with its conserved first and last residue. Each record gives: J gene, V gene, D gene, clone size, CDR3 protein, CDR3 DNA. D genes are given only for firm matches. Clone size is given for some rows only: seen once, a few or many times, or a class if the clone is expanded.

J gene: TRBJ1-1; V gene: TRBV10-1; D gene: NA; clone size: NA; CDR3 protein: CASSVRGRSTEAFF; CDR3 DNA: TGCGCCAGCAGTGTCAGGGGTCGTAGCACTGAAGCTTTCTTT
J gene: TRBJ1-1; V gene: TRBV5-1; D gene: TRBD1; clone size: NA; CDR3 protein: CASSSQGPGQGASEAFF; CDR3 DNA: TGCGCCAGCAGCTCACAGGGGCCGGGACAGGGGGCCTCTGAAGCTTTCTTT
J gene: TRBJ1-5; V gene: TRBV21-1; D gene: NA; clone size: NA; CDR3 protein: CASSTGTLSNQPQHF; CDR3 DNA: TGTGCCAGCAGCACGGGAACTCTCAGCAATCAGCCCCAGCATTTT
J gene: TRBJ2-7; V gene: TRBV27; D gene: TRBD1; clone size: NA; CDR3 protein: CASSLTTMDRAGQYF; CDR3 DNA: TGTGCCAGCAGTTTAACCACGATGGACAGGGCAGGGCAGTACTTC
J gene: TRBJ1-3; V gene: TRBV7-3; D gene: TRBD1; clone size: NA; CDR3 protein: CASSHRGFSGNTIYF; CDR3 DNA: TGTGCCAGCAGCCACAGGGGATTCTCTGGAAACACCATATATTTT
J gene: TRBJ1-2; V gene: TRBV7-9; D gene: TRBD1; clone size: NA; CDR3 protein: CASSSDRDRKRYTF; CDR3 DNA: TGTGCCAGCAGCTCCGACCGGGACAGAAAACGCTACACCTTC
J gene: TRBJ1-1; V gene: TRBV2; D gene: NA; clone size: few; CDR3 protein: CASSEAPGTLNTEAFF; CDR3 DNA: TGTGCCAGCAGTGAAGCGCCGGGGACATTGAACACTGAAGCTTTCTTT
J gene: TRBJ1-5; V gene: TRBV28; D gene: NA; clone size: NA; CDR3 protein: CASSLIDNNSNQPQHF; CDR3 DNA: TGTGCCAGCAGTCTAATCGACAATAATAGCAATCAGCCCCAGCATTTT
J gene: TRBJ2-2; V gene: TRBV18; D gene: TRBD1; clone size: NA; CDR3 protein: CASSRPGQGATGELFF; CDR3 DNA: TGTGCCAGCTCACGACCGGGACAGGGGGCAACCGGGGAGCTGTTTTTT
J gene: TRBJ2-1; V gene: TRBV29-1; D gene: TRBD1; clone size: NA; CDR3 protein: CSVGQGTIYNEQFF; CDR3 DNA: TGCAGCGTTGGACAGGGAACGATCTACAATGAGCAGTTCTTC
J gene: TRBJ1-5; V gene: TRBV20-1; D gene: NA; clone size: few; CDR3 protein: CSASLGVAQPQHF; CDR3 DNA: TGCAGTGCTAGTTTAGGGGTGGCTCAGCCCCAGCATTTT
J gene: TRBJ2-5; V gene: TRBV6-1; D gene: NA; clone size: once; CDR3 protein: CASSEALAGQETQYF; CDR3 DNA: TGTGCCAGCAGTGAAGCATTGGCAGGGCAAGAGACCCAGTACTTC
J gene: TRBJ2-2; V gene: TRBV9; D gene: TRBD1; clone size: NA; CDR3 protein: CASRGGTGLYAGELFF; CDR3 DNA: TGTGCCAGCAGAGGAGGGACAGGGCTTTATGCCGGGGAGCTGTTTTTT
J gene: TRBJ2-3; V gene: TRBV7-9; D gene: TRBD1; clone size: NA; CDR3 protein: CASSSTGVGTDTQYF; CDR3 DNA: TGTGCCAGCAGCTCGACAGGGGTGGGCACAGATACGCAGTATTTT
J gene: TRBJ2-1; V gene: TRBV6-4; D gene: TRBD1; clone size: NA; CDR3 protein: CASSDSNRGFSSYNEQFF; CDR3 DNA: TGTGCCAGCAGTGACTCGAACAGGGGTTTCAGCTCCTACAATGAGCAGTTCTTC
J gene: TRBJ2-2; V gene: TRBV3-1/TRBV3-2; D gene: TRBD1; clone size: once; CDR3 protein: CASSKTGGRSGELFF; CDR3 DNA: TGTGCCAGCAGCAAAACAGGGGGGAGATCCGGGGAGCTGTTTTTT
J gene: TRBJ1-1; V gene: TRBV29-1; D gene: NA; clone size: NA; CDR3 protein: CSVFFYRVGTEAFF; CDR3 DNA: TGCAGCGTCTTTTTTTACAGGGTCGGCACTGAAGCTTTCTTT
J gene: TRBJ1-2; V gene: TRBV11-2; D gene: NA; clone size: few; CDR3 protein: CASSLEPSSNYGYTF; CDR3 DNA: TGTGCCAGCAGCTTAGAACCAAGCTCAAACTATGGCTACACCTTC